The 28 T cell receptor beta chains below all came from one sample that was sequenced in a study of PD-1 blockade in classical Hodgkin lymphoma. The patients all showed relapse after autologous stem cell transplantation, while their brentuximab vedotin exposure varied. The assay was immunoSEQ multiplex PCR, and TCRdb's table has in-frame clones only and misses some. The sample has 29,000 or so clones, 71% seen once. The sample consisted of peripheral blood mononuclear cells (PBMCs), taken before the second cycle of nivolumab. The receptors originated from a human donor with classical Hodgkin lymphoma.

The chain uses TRBV27 and TRBJ2-3, with TRBD2 matching over 9 bases. CDR1 is MNHEY, CDR2 SMNVEV, per germline (reference sequence). V gave up 5 bases and J gave up 4 bases; unmatched junction bases: 13. The CDR3 is made up of 17 amino acids. The CDR3 DNA follows: TGTGCCAGCAGTGGCGATGAGAGCGGGGGGCGGGCAGATACGCAGTATTTT. The encoded protein is CASSGDESGGRADTQYF.

J is TRBJ1-5 and V is TRBV2; the D gene is possibly TRBD1 (5 bases). Germline CDR1 SNHLY, CDR2 FYNNEI. Trimming left V 7 bases short and J 0 bases short, with 13 bases between. The length of the CDR3 is 15 residues. The CDR3 region has the DNA TGTGCCAGCATCAAGACAGAGGATAGCAATCAGCCCCAGCATTTT. It yields the protein CASIKTEDSNQPQHF.

The chain has TRBV9 and TRBJ2-1; D unresolved. V dropped 4 bases and J dropped 6 bases, with 11 bases sitting between them. Germline V CDR1 and CDR2: SGDLS, YYNGEE. The CDR3 is made up of 13 amino acids. The CDR3 loop is CASSRASGNEQFF. In DNA form, the CDR3 reads TGTGCCAGCAGCCGGGCCTCGGGCAATGAGCAGTTCTTC.

The chain is built from TRBV11-2 and TRBJ1-1; no definite D call. Germline values: CDR1 SGHAT, CDR2 FQNNGV. The V end was cut by 2 bases, the J end by 0 bases, with 7 bases between. The CDR3 loop spans 14 amino acids. The CDR3 here is CASSLTAMNTEAFF. In nucleotides, the CDR3 is TGTGCCAGCAGCTTAACAGCGATGAACACTGAAGCTTTCTTT.

The gene calls are TRBV7-2 and TRBJ2-5; TRBD1 is a possible D gene (6 bases). V was cut by 5 bases and J by 2 bases, with 12 bases left in between. Germline V gene lookup returns CDR1 SGHTA and CDR2 FQGNSA. The CDR3 is made up of 14 amino acids. DNA of the CDR3: TGTGCCAGCAGCCCTGGACAGAGACAAGAGACCCAGTACTTC. Amino acid sequence: CASSPGQRQETQYF.

The CDR3 sequence: CASSYPISRGVKTQYF. CDR3 bases: TGTGCCAGCAGTTACCCCATATCCAGGGGCGTCAAGACCCAGTACTTC. The chain recombines TRBV28 with TRBJ2-5; TRBD1 is a possible D gene (6 bases). Between the trimmed V and J ends, which lost 4 bases and 6 bases, there was a span of 21 bases. Germline assignment: CDR1 MDHEN and CDR2 SYDVKM. The CDR3 has 16 amino acids.

J is TRBJ2-1 and V is TRBV4-3; 7 bases fit TRBD2. Germline V lookup: CDR1 LGHNA, CDR2 YSLEER. This CDR3 has 16 residues. With 2 bases clipped from V and 0 bases from J, the junction kept 4 bases outside the gene matches. The CDR3 region is CASSQLLATSYNEQFF. The DNA for the CDR3 is TGCGCCAGCAGCCAACTACTAGCGACCTCCTACAATGAGCAGTTCTTC.

This chain joins TRBV11-2 and TRBJ1-6; no definite D call. This CDR3 is built from 16 residues. The V end was cut by 3 bases, the J end by 0 bases, with 9 bases between. CDR1 is SGHAT, CDR2 FQNNGV, per germline. As DNA, the CDR3 is TGTGCCAGCAGCTTTGGTGGCCTCTCCTATAATTCACCCCTCCACTTT. Translated, it gives CASSFGGLSYNSPLHF.

The chain has TRBV28 and TRBJ2-1; D is possibly TRBD1 (7 bases). Trimming removed 6 bases from V and 3 bases from J, with 12 bases in between. CDR3 length equals 14 residues. Germline CDR1 MDHEN, CDR2 SYDVKM. The CDR3 sequence: CASRQGRNYNEQFF. Written as DNA, the CDR3 is TGTGCCAGCAGACAGGGGAGGAACTACAATGAGCAGTTCTTC. The whole variable domain, remainder taken from reference TRBV28 and TRBJ2-1, is DVKVTQSSRYLVKRTGEKVFLECVQDMDHENMFWYRQDPGLGLRLIYFSYDVKMKEKGDIPEGYSVSREKKERFSLILESASTNQTSMYLCASRQGRNYNEQFFGPGTRLTVL.

This chain joins TRBV6-1 and TRBJ1-3; D is uncertain. CDR3 length: 14 amino acids. Germline V gives CDR1 MNHNS, CDR2 SASEGT. V was cut by 6 bases and J by 1 base, with 10 bases left in between. The CDR3 region has the DNA TGTGCCAGCAGGGCCACAGCTTCTGGAAACACCATATATTTT. Encoded protein: CASRATASGNTIYF.

Within the sample, this clone is medium-sized. The rearrangement joins TRBV7-9 to TRBJ2-1, with 12 bases lining up with TRBD2. The V and J ends lost 5 bases and 4 bases, in that order; junction bases with no gene match: 6. Germline V gene sequence: CDR1 SEHNR, CDR2 FQNEAQ (reference sequence). The CDR3 is made up of 16 amino acids. The CDR3 nucleotides are TGTGCCAGCAGCCCTCTAGCGGGGGGGCTATACAATGAGCAGTTCTTC. The encoded protein is CASSPLAGGLYNEQFF.

This clone occurred a few times. V usage is TRBV6-5 and J usage is TRBJ1-1; possible D gene TRBD1, 5 bases. This CDR3 spans 14 amino acids. Germline V lookup: CDR1 MNHEY, CDR2 SVGAGI. Trimming stripped 5 bases from V and 0 bases from J, with 10 bases between. The CDR3 region is CASSLTGVNTEAFF. The CDR3 DNA is TGTGCCAGCAGTCTCACAGGAGTGAACACTGAAGCTTTCTTT.

This rearrangement joins TRBV7-2 to TRBJ1-3; 7 nucleotides line up with TRBD1. The CDR3 is 15 amino acids. The V and J ends lost 4 bases and 9 bases, in that order; junction bases with no gene match: 12. The germline V gene encodes CDR1 SGHTA and CDR2 FQGNSA. The CDR3 DNA reads as TGTGCCAGCAGCTCAATGCAGACAGGGTTAGGCACCATATATTTT. Translating gives CASSSMQTGLGTIYF.

The gene calls are TRBV7-9 and TRBJ2-1; D remains unclear. Germline CDR1 reads SEHNR; CDR2 reads FQNEAQ (reference sequence). CDR3 size: 15 residues. Trimming pared 5 bases from V and 8 bases from J, leaving 19 bases between. The CDR3 DNA follows: TGTGCCAGCAGCCCTTCAAACAGAATTGGCGATGAGCAGTTCTTC. Protein sequence: CASSPSNRIGDEQFF.

The chain combines TRBV9 with TRBJ2-2; TRBD1 aligns across 9 bases. V trimming: 2 bases; J trimming: 6 bases; junction bases outside the gene matches: 8. Germline V lookup: CDR1 SGDLS, CDR2 YYNGEE. This CDR3 has 16 amino acids. CDR3 loop: CASSVWDRALAGELFF. CDR3 nucleotides: TGTGCCAGCAGCGTCTGGGACAGGGCGTTGGCCGGGGAGCTGTTTTTT. Drawing the rest from reference TRBV9 and TRBJ2-2, the complete variable domain is DSGVTQTPKHLITATGQRVTLRCSPRSGDLSVYWYQQSLDQGLQFLIQYYNGEERAKGNILERFSAQQFPDLHSELNLSSLELGDSALYFCASSVWDRALAGELFFGEGSRLTVL.

This clone was counted a single time. The chain is built from TRBV11-2 and TRBJ2-2, with no clear D. Trimming stripped 2 bases from V and 6 bases from J, with 13 bases between. The CDR3 loop spans 15 amino acids. Germline loops: CDR1 SGHAT, CDR2 FQNNGV. The CDR3 bases are TGTGCCAGCAGCTTAAGGAGTGATCCCCCCGGGGAGCTGTTTTTT. Translated: CASSLRSDPPGELFF.

This clone was counted once. V gene TRBV19 combines with J gene TRBJ1-5; TRBD1 is a possible D gene (6 bases). CDR1 and CDR2 (germline): LNHDA, SQIVND (reference sequence). CDR3 length: 17 residues. V was clipped by 6 bases and J by 4 bases, with 22 bases between them. CDR3 amino acids: CASRTPGGLGQNQPQHF. CDR3 sequence (DNA): TGTGCCAGTAGGACCCCCGGGGGGCTAGGGCAGAATCAGCCCCAGCATTTT.

The rearrangement links TRBV27 to TRBJ1-2; possibly TRBD1 for D (6 bases). Germline CDR1 and CDR2: MNHEY and SMNVEV (reference sequence). CDR3 length: 14 amino acids. Between the trimmed V and J ends, which lost 2 bases and 6 bases, there was a span of 13 bases. The chain's CDR3 is CASSLLQGGDGYTF. CDR3 nucleotide sequence: TGTGCCAGCAGTTTACTACAGGGCGGGGATGGCTACACCTTC.

The rearrangement joins TRBV27 to TRBJ2-7; possibly TRBD2 for D (6 bases). From germline, CDR1 is MNHEY and CDR2 SMNVEV (reference sequence). The CDR3 loop spans 11 amino acids. Trimming left V 8 bases short and J 5 bases short, with 10 bases between. CDR3 loop: CASQEGNEQYF. The CDR3 DNA reads as TGTGCCAGCCAGGAGGGCAACGAGCAGTACTTC.

The chain has TRBV9 and TRBJ2-3; no clear D. The CDR3 runs 15 residues. Germline CDR1 reads SGDLS; CDR2 reads YYNGEE. V gave up 0 bases and J gave up 0 bases, with 8 bases separating them. The CDR3 region is CASSVDLGSTDTQYF. CDR3 nucleotides: TGTGCCAGCAGCGTAGACCTTGGGAGCACAGATACGCAGTATTTT.

This clone has a handful of counts. The chain has TRBV29-1 and TRBJ2-7, with 8 bases matching TRBD1. The CDR3 length is 14 residues. The V gene's germline CDR1 is SQVTM and CDR2 ANQGSEA. J gave up 3 bases and V 5 bases, and 9 bases lay outside the gene matches. For the CDR3, the DNA is TGCAGCGTTACCTTCGACAGGGGTCTCTACGAGCAGTACTTC. This gives the protein CSVTFDRGLYEQYF.

The chain carries TRBV19 and TRBJ1-3, with D unresolved. Between the trimmed V and J ends, which lost 3 bases and 8 bases, there was a span of 17 bases. Germline lookup yields CDR1 LNHDA and CDR2 SQIVND (reference sequence). This CDR3 is 15 amino acids long. The CDR3 DNA reads TGTGCCAGTAGTATGGACCACTCTGACGCGGACACCATATATTTT. Protein: CASSMDHSDADTIYF.

The chain recombines TRBV6-5 with TRBJ2-7, with D tentatively TRBD1 or TRBD2 (5 bases each). CDR3 size: 14 residues. Germline CDR1 MNHEY, CDR2 SVGAGI. Trimming stripped 2 bases from V and 10 bases from J, with 18 bases between. The CDR3 DNA reads TGTGCCAGCAGTTACACCGAGGGACGGACTTCACAGTACTTC. Translating gives CASSYTEGRTSQYF.

The DNA for the CDR3 is TGTGCCAGCAGCTTACACCCAGGGGAAACTAATGAAAAACTGTTTTTT. It yields the protein CASSLHPGETNEKLFF. The chain couples TRBV7-2 to TRBJ1-4, with D possibly matching TRBD1 (6 bases). Looked up from germline, CDR1 is SGHTA and CDR2 is FQGNSA. The CDR3 runs to 16 residues. The ends were cut back, 2 bases at V and 1 base at J, with 11 bases in the middle.

This clone was observed a handful of times. The chain carries TRBV7-2 and TRBJ2-3; D not resolved. This CDR3 region has 12 residues. Germline V CDR1 and CDR2: SGHTA, FQGNSA. V gave up 3 bases and J gave up 5 bases, with 6 bases separating them. This chain's CDR3 is CASSFLRDTQYF. CDR3 in DNA: TGTGCCAGCAGCTTCCTTAGAGATACGCAGTATTTT.

The chain is built from TRBV7-2 and TRBJ2-1; the match to TRBD2 covers 14 bases. Germline-derived CDR1 and CDR2 are SGHTA and FQGNSA. V lost 6 bases, J lost 11 bases, and 12 bases stayed unmatched. The CDR3 extends over 16 amino acids. This CDR3 is CASSFTPGLAGAQQFF. The DNA for the CDR3 is TGTGCCAGCAGTTTTACACCGGGACTAGCGGGAGCCCAGCAGTTCTTC.

The V call is TRBV27, the J call TRBJ2-7, with TRBD2 identical over 8 bases. Germline V gives CDR1 MNHEY, CDR2 SMNVEV (reference sequence). Losses at the gene ends were 4 bases for V and 3 bases for J; bases not matched to a gene: 11. The CDR3 runs 16 residues. This CDR3 reads CASSSKVGSGGYEQYF. The CDR3 DNA is TGTGCCAGCAGTTCAAAGGTAGGGAGCGGGGGCTACGAGCAGTACTTC.

The chain has TRBV28 and TRBJ2-7, with a possible D match to TRBD2 (5 bases). The V gene's germline CDR1 is MDHEN and CDR2 SYDVKM. Between the trimmed V and J ends, which lost 5 bases and 0 bases, there was a span of 11 bases. The CDR3 covers 14 residues. CDR3 residues: CASSQSGSSYEQYF. The CDR3 DNA reads as TGTGCCAGCAGTCAATCGGGATCCTCCTACGAGCAGTACTTC.